Presented here are 9 T cell receptor beta chains from one specimen sequenced in a study of CD8 T cells in ankylosing spondylitis. TCRdb re-derived calls from the 5' RACE reads in MiXCR, one entry per CDR3 protein. The sample includes more than 300,000 distinct CDR3 sequences, more than 9% of them seen just once. The sequencing input was blood, either unsorted or a sorted T cell fraction (not recorded which). These receptor sequences come from a female donor with ankylosing spondylitis or in good health (not recorded which).

This clonotype was picked up many times. The CDR3 DNA is TGCGCCAGCAGCGTACAGGGGCGAGGCTACACCTTC. Translating gives CASSVQGRGYTF. The rearrangement joins TRBV5-1 to TRBJ1-2; 7 nucleotides align to TRBD1. CDR3 length equals 12 residues. Per the germline V gene, CDR1 is SGHRS and CDR2 is YFSETQ. V was pared by 4 bases and J by 8 bases, with 5 bases of the junction left unmatched.

This clonotype was observed at least ten times. The V call is TRBV20-1, the J call TRBJ2-1; 9 positions match TRBD2. J was trimmed by 2 bases and V by 4 bases; bases with no gene match: 6. The CDR3 is made up of 15 amino acids. Germline V lookup: CDR1 DFQATT, CDR2 SNEGSKA (reference sequence). The CDR3 loop is CSAISLAGTYNEQFF. CDR3 in DNA: TGCAGTGCTATTTCTCTAGCGGGAACCTACAATGAGCAGTTCTTC.

This clonotype appeared many times. This sequence joins TRBV5-1 and TRBJ2-3; 14 bases map to TRBD2. There are 15 residues in the CDR3. Looked up from germline, CDR1 is SGHRS and CDR2 is YFSETQ. Trimming cost V 3 bases and J 7 bases; bases outside gene matches: 4. CDR3 in amino acids: CASSSTSGGANTQYF. CDR3 bases: TGCGCCAGCAGCTCGACTAGCGGGGGGGCTAATACGCAGTATTTT.

In its sample, this clonotype was seen a few times. The rearrangement uses TRBV6-1 and TRBJ2-7, with 7 positions matching TRBD1. V dropped 7 bases and J dropped 4; count of bases not matched to a gene: 13. The CDR3 totals 15 residues. Germline-derived CDR1 and CDR2 are MNHNS and SASEGT. CDR3 protein: CASTSRPGQPYEQYF. In nucleotides, the CDR3 is TGTGCCAGCACCTCCCGACCGGGACAGCCTTACGAGCAGTACTTC.

This chain uses TRBV7-2 with TRBJ2-1, with a possible D match to TRBD1 (7 bases). Germline assignment: CDR1 SGHTA and CDR2 FQGNSA. V was clipped by 4 bases and J by 7 bases, with 14 bases between them. The CDR3 runs 14 residues. The CDR3 loop reads CASSSRQGGNEQFF. The CDR3 DNA reads as TGTGCCAGCAGCTCTAGACAGGGAGGAAATGAGCAGTTCTTC.

This clonotype occurred many times. The V call is TRBV7-6, the J call TRBJ1-1; 9 positions agree with TRBD1. The germline CDR1 and CDR2 sequences are SGHVS and FNYEAQ. CDR3 length: 16 residues. The junction had 2 bases not matched to a gene; V was cut back by 0 bases and J by 0 bases. CDR3 bases: TGTGCCAGCAGCTTAGCGGGACAGGGATTGAACACTGAAGCTTTCTTT. It encodes CASSLAGQGLNTEAFF.

This clonotype was counted between two and nine times. This chain links TRBV5-1 with TRBJ2-5; 10 bases match TRBD2. V trimming: 8 bases; J trimming: 4 bases; junction bases outside the gene matches: 8. This CDR3 contains 14 residues. Looked up from germline, CDR1 is SGHRS and CDR2 is YFSETQ. CDR3 DNA: TGCGCCAGTTCACCACTAGCGGGGTCAGAGACCCAGTACTTC. Translating gives CASSPLAGSETQYF.

This clonotype was picked up many times. This rearrangement joins TRBV5-1 to TRBJ2-3; D is unclear. V dropped 2 bases and J dropped 1 base, with 5 bases sitting between them. The CDR3 sequence is 13 residues long. The V gene's germline CDR1 is SGHRS and CDR2 YFSETQ. DNA for the CDR3: TGCGCCAGCAGCTTTCAGGGCACAGATACGCAGTATTTT. Amino acids: CASSFQGTDTQYF.

The table lists this clonotype with many counts. V gene TRBV28 combines with J gene TRBJ2-7; no definite D call. V was clipped by 7 bases and J by 3 bases, with 19 bases between them. The CDR3 runs 15 residues. Germline lookup yields CDR1 MDHEN and CDR2 SYDVKM. The CDR3, as DNA: TGTGCCAGCATGCCCAATGGCGTCCAGAACTACGAGCAGTACTTC. Encoded protein: CASMPNGVQNYEQYF.